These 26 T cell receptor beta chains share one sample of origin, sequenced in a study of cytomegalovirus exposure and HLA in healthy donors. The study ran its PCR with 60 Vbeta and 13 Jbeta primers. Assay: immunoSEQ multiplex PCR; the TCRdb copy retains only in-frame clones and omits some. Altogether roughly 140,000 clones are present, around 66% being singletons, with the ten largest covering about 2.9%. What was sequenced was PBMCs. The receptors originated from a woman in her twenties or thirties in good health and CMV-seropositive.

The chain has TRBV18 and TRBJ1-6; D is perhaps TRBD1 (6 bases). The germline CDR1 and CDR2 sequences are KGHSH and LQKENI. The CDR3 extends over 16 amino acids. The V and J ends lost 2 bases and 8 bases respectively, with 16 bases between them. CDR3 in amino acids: CASSPGRGGQDSPLHF. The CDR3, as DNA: TGTGCCAGCTCACCAGGGCGCGGGGGCCAGGATTCACCCCTCCACTTT.

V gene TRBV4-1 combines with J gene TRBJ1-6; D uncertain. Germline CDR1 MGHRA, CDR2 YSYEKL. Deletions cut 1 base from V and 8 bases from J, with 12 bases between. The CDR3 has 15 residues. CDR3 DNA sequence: TGCGCCAGCAGCCAAGGCGGGAGCACCCATTCACCCCTCCACTTT. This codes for CASSQGGSTHSPLHF.

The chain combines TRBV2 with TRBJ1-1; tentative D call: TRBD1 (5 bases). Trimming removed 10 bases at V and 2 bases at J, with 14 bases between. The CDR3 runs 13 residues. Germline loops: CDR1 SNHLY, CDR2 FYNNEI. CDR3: CATHRQTNTEAFF. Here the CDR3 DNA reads TGTGCCACCCACCGACAGACAAACACTGAAGCTTTCTTT.

CDR3 coding DNA: TGCGCCAGCAGCCAACAGGGAGCCTCTGGAAACACCATATATTTT. The encoded protein is CASSQQGASGNTIYF. This chain uses TRBV5-1 with TRBJ1-3; weak D call: TRBD1 (6 bases). The CDR3 runs 15 residues. The V and J ends lost 4 bases and 0 bases respectively, with 11 bases between them. Germline CDR1 and CDR2: SGHRS and YFSETQ.

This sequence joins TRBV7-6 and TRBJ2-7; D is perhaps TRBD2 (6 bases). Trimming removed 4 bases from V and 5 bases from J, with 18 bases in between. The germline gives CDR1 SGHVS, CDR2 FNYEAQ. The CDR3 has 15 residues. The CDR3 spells CASSSHGLTSDEQYF. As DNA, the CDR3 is TGTGCCAGCAGCTCGCACGGACTAACGAGCGACGAGCAGTACTTC. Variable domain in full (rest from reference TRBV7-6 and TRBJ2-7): GAGVSQSPRYKVTKRGQDVALRCDPISGHVSLYWYRQALGQGPEFLTYFNYEAQQDKSGLPNDRFSAERPEGSISTLTIQRTEQRDSAMYRCASSSHGLTSDEQYFGPGTRLTVT.

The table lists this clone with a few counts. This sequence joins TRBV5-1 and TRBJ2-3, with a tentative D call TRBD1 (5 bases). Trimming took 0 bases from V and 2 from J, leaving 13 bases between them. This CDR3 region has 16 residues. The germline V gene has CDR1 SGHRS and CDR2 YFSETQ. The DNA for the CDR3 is TGCGCCAGCAGCTTGGCCGTGACACAGGTCACAGATACGCAGTATTTT. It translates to CASSLAVTQVTDTQYF.

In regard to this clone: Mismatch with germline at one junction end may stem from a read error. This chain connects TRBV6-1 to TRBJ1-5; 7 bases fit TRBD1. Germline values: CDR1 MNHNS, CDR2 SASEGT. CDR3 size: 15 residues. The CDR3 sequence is CTSRDSRARNQPQHF. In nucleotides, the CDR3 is TGTACCAGCAGGGACAGTCGGGCACGGAATCAGCCCCAGCATTTT.

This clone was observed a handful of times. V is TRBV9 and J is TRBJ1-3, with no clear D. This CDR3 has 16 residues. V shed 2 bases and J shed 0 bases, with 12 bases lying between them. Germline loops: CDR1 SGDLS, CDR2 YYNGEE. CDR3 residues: CASSVNAGGSGNTIYF. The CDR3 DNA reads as TGTGCCAGCAGCGTTAACGCCGGAGGCTCTGGAAACACCATATATTTT.

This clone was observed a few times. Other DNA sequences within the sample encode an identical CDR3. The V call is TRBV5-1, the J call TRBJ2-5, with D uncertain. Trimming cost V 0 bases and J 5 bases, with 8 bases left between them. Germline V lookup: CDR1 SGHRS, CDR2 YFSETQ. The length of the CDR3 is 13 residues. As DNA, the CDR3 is TGCGCCAGCAGCTTGGGAGGTGGGGAGACCCAGTACTTC. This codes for CASSLGGGETQYF.

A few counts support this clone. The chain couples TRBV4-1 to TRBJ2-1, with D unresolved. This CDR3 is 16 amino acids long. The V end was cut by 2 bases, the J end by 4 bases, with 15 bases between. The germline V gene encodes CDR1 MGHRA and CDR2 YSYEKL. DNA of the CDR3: TGCGCCAGCAGCCAACTTGACCTTCTAGTATACAATGAGCAGTTCTTC. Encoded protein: CASSQLDLLVYNEQFF.

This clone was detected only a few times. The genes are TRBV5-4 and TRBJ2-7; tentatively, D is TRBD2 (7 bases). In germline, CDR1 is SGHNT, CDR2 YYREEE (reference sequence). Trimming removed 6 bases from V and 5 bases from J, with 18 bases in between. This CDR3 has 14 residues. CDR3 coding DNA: TGTGCCAGCACCCAGGGGAGGGCAAGCAACGAGCAGTACTTC. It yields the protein CASTQGRASNEQYF.

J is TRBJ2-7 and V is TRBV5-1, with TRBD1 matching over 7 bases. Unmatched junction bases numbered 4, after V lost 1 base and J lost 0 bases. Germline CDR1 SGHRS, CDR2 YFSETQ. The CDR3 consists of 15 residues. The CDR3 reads CASSLRAGGSYEQYF. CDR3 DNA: TGCGCCAGCAGCTTGAGGGCAGGGGGCTCCTACGAGCAGTACTTC.

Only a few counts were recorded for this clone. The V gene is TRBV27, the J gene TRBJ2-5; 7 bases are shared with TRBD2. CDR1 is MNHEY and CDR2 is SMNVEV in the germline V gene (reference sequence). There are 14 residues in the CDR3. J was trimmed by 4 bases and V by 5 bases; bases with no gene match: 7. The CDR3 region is CASSPPLALETQYF. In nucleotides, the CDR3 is TGTGCCAGCAGTCCCCCACTAGCGCTAGAGACCCAGTACTTC.

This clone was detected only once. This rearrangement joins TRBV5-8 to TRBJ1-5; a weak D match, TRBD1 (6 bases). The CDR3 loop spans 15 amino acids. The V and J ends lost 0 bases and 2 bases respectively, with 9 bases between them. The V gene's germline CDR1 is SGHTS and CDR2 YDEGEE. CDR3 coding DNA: TGTGCCAGCAGCTTGGAACAGGGAGGCAATCAGCCCCAGCATTTT. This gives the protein CASSLEQGGNQPQHF.

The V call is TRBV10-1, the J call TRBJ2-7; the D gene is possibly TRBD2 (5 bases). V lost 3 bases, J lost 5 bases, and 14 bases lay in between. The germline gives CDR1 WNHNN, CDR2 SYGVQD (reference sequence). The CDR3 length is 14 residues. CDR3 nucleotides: TGCGCCAGCAGTGAATTCAGTCCGAGGGACGAGCAGTACTTC. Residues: CASSEFSPRDEQYF.

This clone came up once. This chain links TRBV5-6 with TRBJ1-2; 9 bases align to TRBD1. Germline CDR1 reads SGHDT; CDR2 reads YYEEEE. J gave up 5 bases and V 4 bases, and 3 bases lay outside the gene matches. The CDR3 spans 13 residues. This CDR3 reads CASSPGTGYGYTF. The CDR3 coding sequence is TGTGCCAGCAGCCCCGGGACAGGGTATGGCTACACCTTC.

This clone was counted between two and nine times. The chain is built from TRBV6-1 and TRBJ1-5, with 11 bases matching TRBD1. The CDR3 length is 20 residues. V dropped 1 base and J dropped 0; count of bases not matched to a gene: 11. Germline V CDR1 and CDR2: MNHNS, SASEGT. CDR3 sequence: CASSEVVGQGVIGSNQPQHF. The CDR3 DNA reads TGTGCCAGCAGTGAAGTTGTGGGACAGGGGGTTATCGGTAGCAATCAGCCCCAGCATTTT.

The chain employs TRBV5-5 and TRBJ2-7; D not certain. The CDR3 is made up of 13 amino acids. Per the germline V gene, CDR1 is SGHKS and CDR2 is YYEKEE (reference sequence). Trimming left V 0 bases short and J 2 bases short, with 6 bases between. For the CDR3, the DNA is TGTGCCAGCAGCTTGGACCAGACCTACGAGCAGTACTTC. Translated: CASSLDQTYEQYF.

CDR3 in amino acids: CASSLFGGTEAFF. CDR3 DNA: TGTGCCAGCAGCTTATTCGGGGGCACTGAAGCTTTCTTT. This sequence joins TRBV7-9 and TRBJ1-1; the D gene is possibly TRBD1 (5 bases). Per the germline V gene, CDR1 is SEHNR and CDR2 is FQNEAQ (reference sequence). Trimming removed 2 bases at V and 4 bases at J, with 8 bases between. This CDR3 comprises 13 residues.

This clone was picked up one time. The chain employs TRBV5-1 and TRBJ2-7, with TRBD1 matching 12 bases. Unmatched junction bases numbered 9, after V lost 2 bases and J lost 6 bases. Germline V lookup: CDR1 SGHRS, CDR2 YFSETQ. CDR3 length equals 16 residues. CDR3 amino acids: CASSLTPGQGAGEQYF. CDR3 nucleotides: TGCGCCAGCAGCTTAACACCGGGACAGGGGGCCGGCGAGCAGTACTTC.

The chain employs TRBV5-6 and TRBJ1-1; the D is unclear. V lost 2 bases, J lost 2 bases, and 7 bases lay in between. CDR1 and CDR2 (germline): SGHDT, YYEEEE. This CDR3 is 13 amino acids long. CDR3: CASSFWANTEAFF. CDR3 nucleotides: TGTGCCAGCAGCTTCTGGGCAAACACTGAAGCTTTCTTT.

The CDR3 nucleotides read TGTGCCATCAGTGATGGGACTTCCCGTAGCAATCAGCCCCAGCATTTT. The encoded protein is CAISDGTSRSNQPQHF. This chain uses TRBV10-3 with TRBJ1-5, with D perhaps TRBD1 (5 bases). The CDR3 sequence is 16 residues long. V was shortened by 3 bases and J by 0 bases, with 12 bases between the two germline ends. The germline gives CDR1 ENHRY, CDR2 SYGVKD.

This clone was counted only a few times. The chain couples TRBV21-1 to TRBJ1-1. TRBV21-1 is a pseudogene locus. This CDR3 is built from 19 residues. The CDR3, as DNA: TGTGCCAGCAGCAAACCGAATGGGTCGGGGGGTGGTTGGGCCACTGAAGCTTTCTTT. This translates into CASSKPNGSGGGWATEAFF.

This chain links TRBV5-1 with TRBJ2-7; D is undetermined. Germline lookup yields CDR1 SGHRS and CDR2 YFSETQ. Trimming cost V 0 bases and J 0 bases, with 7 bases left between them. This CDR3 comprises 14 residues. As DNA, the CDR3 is TGCGCCAGCAGCTTGGGGGCTAACTCCTACGAGCAGTACTTC. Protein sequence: CASSLGANSYEQYF.

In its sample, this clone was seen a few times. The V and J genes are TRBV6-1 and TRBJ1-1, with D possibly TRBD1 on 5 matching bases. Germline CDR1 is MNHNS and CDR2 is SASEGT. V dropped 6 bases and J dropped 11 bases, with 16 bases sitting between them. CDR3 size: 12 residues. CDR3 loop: CASSQGTQWAFF. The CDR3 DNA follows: TGTGCCAGCAGCCAAGGGACTCAATGGGCTTTCTTT.

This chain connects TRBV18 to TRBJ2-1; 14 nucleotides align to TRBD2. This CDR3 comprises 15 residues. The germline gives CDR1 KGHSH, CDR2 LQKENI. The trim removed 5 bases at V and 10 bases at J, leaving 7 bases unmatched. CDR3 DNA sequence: TGTGCCAGCTCAACGGGACTAGCGGGAGTTGGAGAGCAGTTCTTC. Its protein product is CASSTGLAGVGEQFF.